This TCR beta chain was found in a study of identical twins. This clonotype was observed a handful of times. Germline trimming cut 3 bases from V and 4 bases from J; bases unmatched to any gene: 4. The CDR3 has 14 residues. Looked up from germline, CDR1 is LGHNA and CDR2 is YSLEER. From the 5' RACE reads, TCRdb called clonotypes with MiXCR, one entry per CDR3 protein. The sample includes some 710,000 distinct CDR3 sequences, 5.5% to 7.5% of them seen just once. The TCR was taken from a man aged 18 to 30 in good health. The chain has TRBV4-3 and TRBJ2-7; 9 bases line up with TRBD2. The sequenced sample was naive T cells sorted from blood. DNA of the CDR3: TGCGCCAGCAGCCAGTATAGCGGGAGTTACGAGCAGTACTTC. Its translation: CASSQYSGSYEQYF.